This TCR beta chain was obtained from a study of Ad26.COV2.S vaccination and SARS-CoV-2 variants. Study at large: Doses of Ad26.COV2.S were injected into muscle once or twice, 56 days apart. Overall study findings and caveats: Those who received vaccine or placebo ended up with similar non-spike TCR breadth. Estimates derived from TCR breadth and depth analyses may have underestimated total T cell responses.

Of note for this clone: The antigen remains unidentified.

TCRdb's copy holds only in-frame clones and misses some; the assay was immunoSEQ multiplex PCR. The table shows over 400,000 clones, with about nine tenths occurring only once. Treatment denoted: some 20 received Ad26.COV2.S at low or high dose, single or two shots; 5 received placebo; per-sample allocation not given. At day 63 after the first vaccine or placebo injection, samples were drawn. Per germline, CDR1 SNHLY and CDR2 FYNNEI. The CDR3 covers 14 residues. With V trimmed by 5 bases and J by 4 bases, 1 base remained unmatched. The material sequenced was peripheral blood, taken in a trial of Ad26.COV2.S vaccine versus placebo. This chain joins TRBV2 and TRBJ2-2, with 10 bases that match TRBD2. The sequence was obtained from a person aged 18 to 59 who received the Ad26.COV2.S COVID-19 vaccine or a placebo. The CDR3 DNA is TGTGCCAGCAGTCGGACTAGCGGCACCGGGGAGCTGTTTTTT. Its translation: CASSRTSGTGELFF.